This T cell receptor beta chain was identified in a study of shared clonotypes between healthy human individuals. Here immunoSEQ multiplex PCR was the method, and the copy in TCRdb shows in-frame clones only, minus some. The sample holds over 400,000 clones, approximately 82% seen once. This CDR3 contains 14 residues. Germline values: CDR1 SGHDT, CDR2 YYEEEE. Trimming pared 0 bases from V and 3 bases from J, leaving 9 bases between. The donor population consisted of healthy HIV-negative adults with no recent acute infections or vaccinations. The clonotype was recovered from a woman aged 40 to 55 in good health. Some clones in this sample may be carry-over from other donors' samples. What was sequenced was PBMCs. The rearrangement joins TRBV5-6 to TRBJ2-5; D unresolved. The CDR3 sequence is CASSLAGLEETQYF. The DNA of the CDR3 is TGTGCCAGCAGCTTGGCCGGGTTGGAAGAGACCCAGTACTTC.